These 12 T cell receptor beta chains came from one sample sequenced in a study of cytomegalovirus exposure and HLA in healthy donors. The PCR contained 60 Vbeta and 13 Jbeta primers. Sequenced by immunoSEQ multiplex PCR; TCRdb stores in-frame clones only, minus some. The table has roughly 130,000 clones, 74% seen once. The sequenced sample was PBMCs. The receptors derive from a woman between 50 and 59 years old in good health and CMV-seropositive.

In this sample, this clone turned up a few times. The chain joins TRBV4-3 to TRBJ1-6, with 8 bases that match TRBD1. V shed 0 bases and J 9 bases; nucleotides not matched to a gene: 7. From germline, CDR1 is LGHNA and CDR2 YSLEER. This CDR3 is 16 amino acids long. CDR3 residues: CASSQEDRGRGSPLHF. The CDR3 nucleotides read TGCGCCAGCAGCCAAGAAGACAGGGGAAGGGGTTCACCCCTCCACTTT.

The chain has TRBV7-2 and TRBJ2-7, with a tentative D call TRBD2 (6 bases). The CDR3 has 13 residues. The V gene's germline CDR1 is SGHTA and CDR2 FQGNSA. V lost 1 base to trimming and J lost 4 bases, with 8 bases between them. The CDR3 protein is CASSLVSGYEQYF. Here the CDR3 DNA reads TGTGCCAGCAGCTTAGTCAGCGGGTACGAGCAGTACTTC.

The genes are TRBV5-1 and TRBJ2-5; D is perhaps TRBD1 (6 bases). The V gene lost 1 base and the J gene lost 1 base, with 8 bases spanning the gap. The CDR3 has 14 residues. Germline-derived CDR1 and CDR2 are SGHRS and YFSETQ. CDR3: CASSLTGIQETQYF. DNA for the CDR3: TGCGCCAGCAGCTTGACAGGGATCCAAGAGACCCAGTACTTC.

Note on this clone: The same CDR3 is also encoded by other DNA sequences in this sample. The chain combines TRBV7-2 with TRBJ1-5; D not certain. Germline lookup yields CDR1 SGHTA and CDR2 FQGNSA. This CDR3 contains 12 residues. The V end lost 5 bases, the J end lost 1 base, and 3 bases lay between the germline ends. In nucleotides, the CDR3 is TGTGCCAGCAGCGAGAGCAATCAGCCCCAGCATTTT. Protein: CASSESNQPQHF.

The V and J genes are TRBV7-8 and TRBJ1-1, with 7 bases matching TRBD1. CDR1 is SGHVS and CDR2 is FQNEAQ in the germline V gene. J was trimmed by 1 base and V by 3 bases; bases with no gene match: 2. This CDR3 region has 14 residues. The chain's CDR3 is CASSFNRGNTEAFF. CDR3 sequence (DNA): TGTGCCAGCAGCTTCAACAGGGGGAACACTGAAGCTTTCTTT.

This chain links TRBV5-4 with TRBJ1-2; D not resolved. Looked up from germline, CDR1 is SGHNT and CDR2 is YYREEE (reference sequence). This CDR3 region has 11 residues. Between the trimmed V and J ends, which lost 2 bases and 6 bases, there was a span of 5 bases. CDR3 residues: CASSFRNGYTF. As DNA, the CDR3 is TGTGCCAGCAGCTTCAGAAATGGCTACACCTTC.

With respect to this clone: One junction end disagrees with the germline gene, perhaps due to a read error. The chain is built from TRBV2 and TRBJ1-2, with TRBD1 identical over 8 bases. The germline V gene encodes CDR1 SNHLY and CDR2 FYNNEI. The CDR3 consists of 12 residues. CDR3 protein: CASSTKDRAVGF. The CDR3 region has the DNA TGTGCCAGCAGTACCAAGGACAGGGCCGTCGGGTTC.

As regards this clone: In the same sample, other DNA sequences code for this CDR3. The gene calls are TRBV29-1 and TRBJ1-1, with D unclear. V gave up 4 bases and J gave up 5 bases, with 14 bases separating them. This CDR3 contains 13 residues. Germline assignment: CDR1 SQVTM and CDR2 ANQGSEA. Here the CDR3 DNA reads TGCAGCGTTGCCCGGTCGGCGGATACTGAAGCTTTCTTT. Translation gives CSVARSADTEAFF.

V gene TRBV6-6 combines with J gene TRBJ2-5; possible D gene TRBD1, 5 bases. With 4 bases removed from V and 5 bases from J, the gap between germline ends came to 14 bases. The CDR3 is made up of 14 amino acids. The germline V gene encodes CDR1 MNHNY and CDR2 SVGAGI (reference sequence). The CDR3 reads CASSSTLRVETQYF. As DNA, the CDR3 is TGTGCCAGCAGTTCCACTCTCAGGGTTGAGACCCAGTACTTC.

V is TRBV7-8 and J is TRBJ1-5, with D perhaps matching TRBD1 (5 bases). Trimming removed 5 bases from V and 5 bases from J, with 19 bases in between. CDR1 is SGHVS and CDR2 is FQNEAQ in the germline V gene. This CDR3 has 16 residues. This CDR3 reads CASSQRPGLMDQPQHF. The CDR3, as DNA: TGTGCCAGCAGCCAGAGACCGGGACTTATGGATCAGCCCCAGCATTTT.

The chain links TRBV6-1 to TRBJ1-2; 8 nucleotides agree with TRBD1. The ends lost 1 base at V and 5 bases at J; junction bases unmatched: 6. Germline V gene data show CDR1 as MNHNS and CDR2 as SASEGT. The CDR3 sequence is 15 residues long. The CDR3 is CASSEGQGARYGYTF. CDR3 nucleotides: TGTGCCAGCAGTGAAGGGCAGGGGGCGAGGTATGGCTACACCTTC.

The chain has TRBV19 and TRBJ2-3, with D perhaps TRBD1 (7 bases). This CDR3 has 16 amino acids. Trimming stripped 2 bases from V and 2 bases from J, with 14 bases between. Germline lookup yields CDR1 LNHDA and CDR2 SQIVND (reference sequence). The CDR3 bases are TGTGCCAGTAGTATATCGGCAGGGGGGAACACAGATACGCAGTATTTT. Translation: CASSISAGGNTDTQYF. Drawing the rest from reference TRBV19 and TRBJ2-3, the complete variable domain is DGGITQSPKYLFRKEGQNVTLSCEQNLNHDAMYWYRQDPGQGLRLIYYSQIVNDFQKGDIAEGYSVSREKKESFPLTVTSAQKNPTAFYLCASSISAGGNTDTQYFGPGTRLTVL.